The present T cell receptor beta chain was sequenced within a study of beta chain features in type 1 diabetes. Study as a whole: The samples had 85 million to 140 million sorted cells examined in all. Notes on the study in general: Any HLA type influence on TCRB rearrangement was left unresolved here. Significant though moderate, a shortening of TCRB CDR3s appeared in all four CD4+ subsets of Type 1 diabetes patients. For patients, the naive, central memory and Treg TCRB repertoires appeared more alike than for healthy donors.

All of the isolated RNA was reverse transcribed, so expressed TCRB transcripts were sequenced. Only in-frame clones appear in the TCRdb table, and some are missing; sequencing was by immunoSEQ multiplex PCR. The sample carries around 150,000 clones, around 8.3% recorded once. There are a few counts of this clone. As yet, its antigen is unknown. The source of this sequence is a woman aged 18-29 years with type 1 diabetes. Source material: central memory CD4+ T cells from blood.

DNA for the CDR3: TGTGCCTGCAGGACAGATAACTATGGCTACACCTTC. Protein: CACRTDNYGYTF. J is TRBJ1-2 and V is TRBV30; D is possibly TRBD1 (6 bases). Trimming removed 6 bases at V and 1 base at J, with 9 bases between. In germline, CDR1 is GTSNPN, CDR2 SVGIG (reference sequence). The CDR3 covers 12 residues.